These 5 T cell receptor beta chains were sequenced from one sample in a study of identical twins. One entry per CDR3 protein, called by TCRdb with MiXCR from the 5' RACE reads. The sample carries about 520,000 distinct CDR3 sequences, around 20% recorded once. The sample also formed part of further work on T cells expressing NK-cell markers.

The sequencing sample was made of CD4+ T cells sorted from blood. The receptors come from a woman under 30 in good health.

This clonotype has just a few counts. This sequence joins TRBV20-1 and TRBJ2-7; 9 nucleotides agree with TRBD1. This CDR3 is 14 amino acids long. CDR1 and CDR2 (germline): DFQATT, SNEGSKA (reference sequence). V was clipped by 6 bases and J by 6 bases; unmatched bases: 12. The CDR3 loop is CSARATGGFLEQYF. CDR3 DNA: TGCAGTGCCCGAGCAACAGGGGGCTTTCTCGAGCAGTACTTC.

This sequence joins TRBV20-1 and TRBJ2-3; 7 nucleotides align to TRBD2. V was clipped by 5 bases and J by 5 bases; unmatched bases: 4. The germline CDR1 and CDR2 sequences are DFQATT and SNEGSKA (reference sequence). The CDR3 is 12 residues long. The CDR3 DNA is TGCAGTGCTCGCCAGCGGGAAGATACGCAGTATTTT. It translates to CSARQREDTQYF.

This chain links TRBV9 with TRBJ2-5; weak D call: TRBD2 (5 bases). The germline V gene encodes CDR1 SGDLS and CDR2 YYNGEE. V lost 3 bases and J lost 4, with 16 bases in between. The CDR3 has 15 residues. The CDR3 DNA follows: TGTGCCAGCAGCGCATCGGCGGCGGGTCCAGAGACCCAGTACTTC. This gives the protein CASSASAAGPETQYF. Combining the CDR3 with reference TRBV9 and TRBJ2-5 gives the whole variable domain DSGVTQTPKHLITATGQRVTLRCSPRSGDLSVYWYQQSLDQGLQFLIQYYNGEERAKGNILERFSAQQFPDLHSELNLSSLELGDSALYFCASSASAAGPETQYFGPGTRLLVL.

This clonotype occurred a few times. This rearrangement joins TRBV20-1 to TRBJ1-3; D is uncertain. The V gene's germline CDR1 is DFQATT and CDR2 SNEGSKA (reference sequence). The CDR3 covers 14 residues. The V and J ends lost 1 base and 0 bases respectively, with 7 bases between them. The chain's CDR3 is CSARGLRSGNTIYF. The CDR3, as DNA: TGCAGTGCTAGAGGATTACGCTCTGGAAACACCATATATTTT.

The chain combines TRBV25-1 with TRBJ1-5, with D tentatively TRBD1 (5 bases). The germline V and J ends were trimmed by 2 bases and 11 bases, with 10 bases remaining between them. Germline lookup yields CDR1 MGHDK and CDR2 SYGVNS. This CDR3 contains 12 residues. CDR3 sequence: CASSEAQGAQHF. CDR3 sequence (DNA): TGTGCCAGCAGTGAAGCTCAAGGGGCCCAGCATTTT.